This T cell receptor beta chain is drawn from a study of CD8 T cells in ankylosing spondylitis. General observations from the study: Some of these motif variants have turned up before, in reports on reactive arthritis synovial fluid and blood. Characteristic of ankylosing spondylitis blood, it appeared, was a TCR beta motif comprising about eight highly homologous variants. Matched synovial fluid from ankylosing spondylitis patients was reported to be enriched for disease-linked clones. Researchers report that disease-linked clones proved CD8+ and relatively rare in peripheral blood.

TCRdb reanalysed the 5' RACE reads using MiXCR and keeps one entry per CDR3 protein. The sample lists about 220,000 distinct CDR3 sequences; more than 25% were seen once. About this clonotype: What it recognizes is unknown.

The TCR was taken from a male donor with ankylosing spondylitis or in good health (not recorded which). The sample was blood, either unsorted or a sorted T cell fraction (not recorded which).

CDR3 DNA sequence: TGCAGTGCTAGGGAATTTGAGATAGATACGCAGTATTTT. This encodes CSAREFEIDTQYF. The chain has TRBV20-1 and TRBJ2-3; D remains unclear. The length of the CDR3 is 13 residues. Trimming pared 3 bases from V and 5 bases from J, leaving 12 bases between. The germline CDR1 and CDR2 sequences are DFQATT and SNEGSKA (reference sequence).